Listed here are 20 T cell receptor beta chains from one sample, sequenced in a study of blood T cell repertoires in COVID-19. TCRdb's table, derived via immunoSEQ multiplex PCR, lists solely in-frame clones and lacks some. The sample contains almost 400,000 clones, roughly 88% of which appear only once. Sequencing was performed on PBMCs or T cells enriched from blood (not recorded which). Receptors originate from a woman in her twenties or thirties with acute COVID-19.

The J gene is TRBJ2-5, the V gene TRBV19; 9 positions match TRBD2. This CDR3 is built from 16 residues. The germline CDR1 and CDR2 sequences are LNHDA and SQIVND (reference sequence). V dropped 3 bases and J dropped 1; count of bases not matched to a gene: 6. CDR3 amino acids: CASSIRGLASQETQYF. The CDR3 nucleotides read TGTGCCAGTAGTATCCGAGGACTAGCGAGCCAAGAGACCCAGTACTTC.

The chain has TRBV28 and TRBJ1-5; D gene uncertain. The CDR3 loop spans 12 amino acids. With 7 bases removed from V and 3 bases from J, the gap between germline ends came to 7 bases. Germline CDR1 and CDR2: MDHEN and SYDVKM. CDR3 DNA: TGTGCCAGCATCAGTTTCAATCAGCCCCAGCATTTT. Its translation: CASISFNQPQHF. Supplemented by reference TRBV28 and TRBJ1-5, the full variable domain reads DVKVTQSSRYLVKRTGEKVFLECVQDMDHENMFWYRQDPGLGLRLIYFSYDVKMKEKGDIPEGYSVSREKKERFSLILESASTNQTSMYLCASISFNQPQHFGDGTRLSIL.

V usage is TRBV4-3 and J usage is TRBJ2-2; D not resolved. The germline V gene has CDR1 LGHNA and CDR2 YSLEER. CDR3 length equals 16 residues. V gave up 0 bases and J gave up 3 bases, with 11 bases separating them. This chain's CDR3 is CASSQDSTSDTGELFF. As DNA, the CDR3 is TGCGCCAGCAGCCAAGATAGCACCTCAGACACCGGGGAGCTGTTTTTT.

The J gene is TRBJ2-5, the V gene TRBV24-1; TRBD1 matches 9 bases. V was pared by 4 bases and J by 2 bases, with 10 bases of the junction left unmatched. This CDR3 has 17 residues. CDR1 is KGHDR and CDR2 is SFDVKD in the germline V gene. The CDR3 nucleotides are TGTGCCACCAGTGACTCCGGGACAGGGAGTAGGCAAGAGACCCAGTACTTC. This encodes CATSDSGTGSRQETQYF.

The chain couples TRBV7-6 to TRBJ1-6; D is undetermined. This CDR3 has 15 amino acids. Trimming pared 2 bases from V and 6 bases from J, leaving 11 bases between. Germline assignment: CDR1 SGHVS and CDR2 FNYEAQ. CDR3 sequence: CASSLREAANSPLHF. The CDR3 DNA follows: TGTGCCAGCAGCTTAAGAGAAGCCGCTAATTCACCCCTCCACTTT.

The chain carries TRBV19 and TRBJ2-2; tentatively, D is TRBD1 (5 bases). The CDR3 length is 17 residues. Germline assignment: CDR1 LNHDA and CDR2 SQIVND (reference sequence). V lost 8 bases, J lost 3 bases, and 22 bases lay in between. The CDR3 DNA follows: TGTGCCAGTCAGGGCCGCCAAAAAGCCCTGGACACCGGGGAGCTGTTTTTT. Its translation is CASQGRQKALDTGELFF.

CDR3: CAWSRDSSTDTQYF. The CDR3, as DNA: TGTGCCTGGAGCCGGGACAGTAGCACAGATACGCAGTATTTT. The chain has TRBV30 and TRBJ2-3; 7 bases agree with TRBD1. The germline CDR1 and CDR2 sequences are GTSNPN and SVGIG (reference sequence). The CDR3 spans 14 residues. V lost 3 bases and J lost 0; bases outside the gene matches: 3. The full variable domain, in which reference TRBV30 and TRBJ2-3 provide the parts outside the CDR3, is SQTIHQWPATLVQPVGSPLSLECTVEGTSNPNLYWYRQAAGRGLQLLFYSVGIGQISSEVPQNLSASRPQDRQFILSSKKLLLSDSGFYLCAWSRDSSTDTQYFGPGTRLTVL.

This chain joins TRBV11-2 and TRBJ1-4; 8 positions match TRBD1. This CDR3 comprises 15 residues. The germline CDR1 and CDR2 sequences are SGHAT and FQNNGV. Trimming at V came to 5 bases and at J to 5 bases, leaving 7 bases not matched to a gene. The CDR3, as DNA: TGTGCCAGCAGCCCTAACGGACAGGGCAATGAAAAACTGTTTTTT. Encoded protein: CASSPNGQGNEKLFF.

CDR3 sequence (DNA): TGCAGCGTTGAATTTGGAGTCTCCTACGAGCAGTACTTC. Translation: CSVEFGVSYEQYF. The chain has TRBV29-1 and TRBJ2-7; D is unresolved. Trimming pared 2 bases from V and 0 bases from J, leaving 8 bases between. The CDR3 covers 13 residues. CDR1 and CDR2 from the germline V gene are SQVTM and ANQGSEA.

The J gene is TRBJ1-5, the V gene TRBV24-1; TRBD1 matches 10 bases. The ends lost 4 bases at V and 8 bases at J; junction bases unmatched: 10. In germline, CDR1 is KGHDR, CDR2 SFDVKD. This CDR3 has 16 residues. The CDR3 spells CATSDRRDRGGEPQHF. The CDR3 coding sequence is TGTGCCACCAGTGACAGGAGGGACAGGGGAGGTGAGCCCCAGCATTTT.

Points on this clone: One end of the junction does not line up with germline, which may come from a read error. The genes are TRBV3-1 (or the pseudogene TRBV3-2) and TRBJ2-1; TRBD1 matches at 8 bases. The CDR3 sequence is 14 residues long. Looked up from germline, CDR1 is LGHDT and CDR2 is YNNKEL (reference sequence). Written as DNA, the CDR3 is TGTGCCAGCAGCAAAGACAGGGGATACAATGAGCAGTTCTTC. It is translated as CASSKDRGYNEQFF.

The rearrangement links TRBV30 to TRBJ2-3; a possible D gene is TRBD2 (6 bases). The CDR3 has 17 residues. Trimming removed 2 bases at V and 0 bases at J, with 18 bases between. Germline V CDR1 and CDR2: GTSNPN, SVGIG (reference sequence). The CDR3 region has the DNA TGTGCCTGGAGTAACCTACTTCAGCGGGTTAGCACAGATACGCAGTATTTT. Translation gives CAWSNLLQRVSTDTQYF. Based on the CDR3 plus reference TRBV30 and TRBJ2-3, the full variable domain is SQTIHQWPATLVQPVGSPLSLECTVEGTSNPNLYWYRQAAGRGLQLLFYSVGIGQISSEVPQNLSASRPQDRQFILSSKKLLLSDSGFYLCAWSNLLQRVSTDTQYFGPGTRLTVL.

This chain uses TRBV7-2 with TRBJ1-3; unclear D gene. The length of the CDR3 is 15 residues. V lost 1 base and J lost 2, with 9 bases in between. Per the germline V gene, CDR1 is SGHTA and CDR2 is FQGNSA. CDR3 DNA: TGTGCCAGCAGCTTAGACCCTACGCCTGGAAACACCATATATTTT. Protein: CASSLDPTPGNTIYF.

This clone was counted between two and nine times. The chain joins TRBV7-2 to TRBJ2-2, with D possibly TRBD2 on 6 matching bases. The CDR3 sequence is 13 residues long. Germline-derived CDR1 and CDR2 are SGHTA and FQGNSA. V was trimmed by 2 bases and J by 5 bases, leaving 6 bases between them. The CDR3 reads CASSLRETGELFF. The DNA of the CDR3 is TGTGCCAGCAGCTTACGGGAGACCGGGGAGCTGTTTTTT.

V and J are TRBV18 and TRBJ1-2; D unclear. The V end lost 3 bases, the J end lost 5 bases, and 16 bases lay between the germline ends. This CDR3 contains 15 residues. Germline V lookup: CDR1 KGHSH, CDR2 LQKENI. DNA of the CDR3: TGTGCCAGCTCACCGAACAGATTAAACCAGTATGGCTACACCTTC. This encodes CASSPNRLNQYGYTF.

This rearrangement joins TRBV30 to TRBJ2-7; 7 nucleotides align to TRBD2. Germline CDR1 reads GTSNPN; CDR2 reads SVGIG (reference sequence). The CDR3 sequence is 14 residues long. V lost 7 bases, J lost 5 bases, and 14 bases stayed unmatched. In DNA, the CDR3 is TGTGCCTATCGACCCGGGCCCGGGAGGAACGAGCAGTACTTC. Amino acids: CAYRPGPGRNEQYF.

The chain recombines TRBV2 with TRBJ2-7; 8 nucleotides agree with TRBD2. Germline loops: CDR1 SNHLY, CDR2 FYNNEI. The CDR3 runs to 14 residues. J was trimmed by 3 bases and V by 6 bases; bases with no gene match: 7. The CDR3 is CASSTGAGVYEQYF. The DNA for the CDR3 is TGTGCCAGCAGCACTGGAGCGGGAGTCTACGAGCAGTACTTC.

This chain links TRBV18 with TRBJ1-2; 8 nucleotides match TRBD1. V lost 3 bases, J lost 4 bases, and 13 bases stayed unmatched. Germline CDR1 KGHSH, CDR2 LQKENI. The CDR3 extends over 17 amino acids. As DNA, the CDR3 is TGTGCCAGCTCACCCCCGACGAGCACCGGGACAGGCTATGGCTACACCTTC. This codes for CASSPPTSTGTGYGYTF. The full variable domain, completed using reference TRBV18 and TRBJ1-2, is NAGVMQNPRHLVRRRGQEARLRCSPMKGHSHVYWYRQLPEEGLKFMVYLQKENIIDESGMPKERFSAEFPKEGPSILRIQQVVRGDSAAYFCASSPPTSTGTGYGYTFGSGTRLTVV.

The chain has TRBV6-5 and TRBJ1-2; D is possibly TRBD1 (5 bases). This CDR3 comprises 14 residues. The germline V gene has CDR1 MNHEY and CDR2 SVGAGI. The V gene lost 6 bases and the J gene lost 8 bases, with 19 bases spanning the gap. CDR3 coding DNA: TGTGCCAGCAGCCACGACGGGGGGATGGACGGCTACACCTTC. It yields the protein CASSHDGGMDGYTF.

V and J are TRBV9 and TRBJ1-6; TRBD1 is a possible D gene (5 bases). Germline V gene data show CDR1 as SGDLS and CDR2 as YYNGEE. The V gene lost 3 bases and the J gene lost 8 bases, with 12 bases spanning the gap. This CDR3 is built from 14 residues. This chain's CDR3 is CASSAQVNDSPLHF. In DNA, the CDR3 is TGTGCCAGCAGCGCACAGGTTAACGATTCACCCCTCCACTTT.